This TCR beta chain was documented in a study of blood T cell repertoires in COVID-19. Study details: The origin of the acute and convalescent COVID-19 samples was the United States, Italy and Spain.

The authors' processing: Nucleated cell counts were estimated from reference gene primer amplification. Method: immunoSEQ multiplex PCR; TCRdb's copy keeps in-frame clones and lacks some. V and J calls and clone size are as listed in that table; D and trimming were resolved from the DNA. The sample has some 350,000 clones, about 90% seen once; the top ten hold about 2.7%. There are 13 residues in the CDR3. Deletions cut 5 bases from V and 5 bases from J, with 10 bases between. Germline V CDR1 and CDR2: MNHEY, SMNVEV (reference sequence). The sample comprised PBMCs or T cells enriched from blood (not recorded which). This sequence originates from a woman aged 25 to 39 who had recovered from COVID-19. The V gene is TRBV27, the J gene TRBJ2-1, with D maybe TRBD2 (5 bases). Here the CDR3 reads CASSRTGHNEQFF. The CDR3 nucleotides are TGTGCCAGCAGTCGGACTGGTCACAATGAGCAGTTCTTC.